This entry concerns a single T cell receptor beta chain. Its antigen is not known. The data are from a study of shared clonotypes between healthy human individuals. Whole-study findings and limits: Among the subsets, naive ones generally showed larger estimated richness than memory ones. Clonotype sharing among donors likely depends on sequencing depth.

With 2 bases clipped from V and 2 bases from J, the junction kept 18 bases outside the gene matches. The CDR3 runs 20 residues. The germline V gene encodes CDR1 SNHLY and CDR2 FYNNEI. Terminally differentiated effector memory CD45RA+ cells were left out of the naive CD8 fraction, which was CD45RO-negative and positively selected for CCR7. The test was conducted at deep level. Methods used by the authors: Owing to the provision of junction-only sequences devoid of quality scores by immunoSEQ, filtering differed. Only in-frame clones appear in the TCRdb table, and some are missing; sequencing was by immunoSEQ multiplex PCR. The V and J calls and clone size come from that table; D and trimming were worked out from the DNA. This table has some 740,000 clones, 80% to 95% appearing once.

Material for sequencing was naive CD8+ T cells sorted from blood. The TCR was taken from a man between 25 and 39 years old in good health. This rearrangement joins TRBV2 to TRBJ2-4; 7 bases fit TRBD1. The CDR3: CASSERGARGLLSSKNIQYF. CDR3 nucleotide sequence: TGTGCCAGCAGTGAACGTGGGGCCAGGGGGTTGTTGAGCTCCAAAAACATTCAGTACTTC. The entire variable domain, with the rest obtained from reference TRBV2 and TRBJ2-4, is as follows: EPEVTQTPSHQVTQMGQEVILRCVPISNHLYFYWYRQILGQKVEFLVSFYNNEISEKSEIFDDQFSVERPDGSNFTLKIRSTKLEDSAMYFCASSERGARGLLSSKNIQYFGAGTRLSVL.